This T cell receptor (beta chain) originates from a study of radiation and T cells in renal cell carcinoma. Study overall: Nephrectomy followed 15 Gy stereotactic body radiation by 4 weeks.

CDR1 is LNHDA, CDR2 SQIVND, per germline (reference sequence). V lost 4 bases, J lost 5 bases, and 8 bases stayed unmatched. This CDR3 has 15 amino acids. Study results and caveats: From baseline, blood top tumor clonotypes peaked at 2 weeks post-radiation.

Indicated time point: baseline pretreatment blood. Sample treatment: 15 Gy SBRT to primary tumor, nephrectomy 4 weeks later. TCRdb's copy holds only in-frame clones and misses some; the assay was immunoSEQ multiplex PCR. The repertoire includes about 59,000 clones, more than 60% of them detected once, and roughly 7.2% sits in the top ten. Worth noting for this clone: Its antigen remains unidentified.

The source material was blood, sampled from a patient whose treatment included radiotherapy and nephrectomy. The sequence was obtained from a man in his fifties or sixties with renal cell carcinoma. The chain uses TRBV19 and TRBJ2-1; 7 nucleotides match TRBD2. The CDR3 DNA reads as TGTGCCAGTAGTAATTGGGTACTAGCGCACAATGAGCAGTTCTTC. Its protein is CASSNWVLAHNEQFF. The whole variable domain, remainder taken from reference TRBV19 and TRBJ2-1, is DGGITQSPKYLFRKEGQNVTLSCEQNLNHDAMYWYRQDPGQGLRLIYYSQIVNDFQKGDIAEGYSVSREKKESFPLTVTSAQKNPTAFYLCASSNWVLAHNEQFFGPGTRLTVL.